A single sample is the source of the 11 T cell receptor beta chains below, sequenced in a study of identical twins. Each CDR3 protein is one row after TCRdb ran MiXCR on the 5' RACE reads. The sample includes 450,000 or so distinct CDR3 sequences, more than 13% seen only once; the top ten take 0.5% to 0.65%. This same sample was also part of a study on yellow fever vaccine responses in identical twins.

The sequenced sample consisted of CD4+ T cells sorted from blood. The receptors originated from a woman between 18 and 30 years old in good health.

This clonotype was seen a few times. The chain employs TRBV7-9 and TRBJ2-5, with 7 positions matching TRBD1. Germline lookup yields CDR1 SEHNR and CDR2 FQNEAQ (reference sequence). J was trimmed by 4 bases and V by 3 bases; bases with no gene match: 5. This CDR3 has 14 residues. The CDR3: CASSLGQLVETQYF. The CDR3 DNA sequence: TGTGCCAGCAGCTTGGGACAGTTGGTAGAGACCCAGTACTTC.

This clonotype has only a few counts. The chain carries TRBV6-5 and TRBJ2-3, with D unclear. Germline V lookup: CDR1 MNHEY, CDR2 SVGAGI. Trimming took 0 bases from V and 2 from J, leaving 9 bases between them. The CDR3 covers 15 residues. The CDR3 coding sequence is TGTGCCAGCAGTTACTCGTCGGCAGTCACAGATACGCAGTATTTT. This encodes CASSYSSAVTDTQYF.

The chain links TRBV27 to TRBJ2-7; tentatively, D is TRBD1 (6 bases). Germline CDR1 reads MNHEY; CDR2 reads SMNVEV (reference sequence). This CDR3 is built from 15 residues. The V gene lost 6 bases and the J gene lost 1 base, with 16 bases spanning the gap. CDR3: CASSRTKGVSYEQYF. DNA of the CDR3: TGTGCCAGCAGCAGGACGAAGGGGGTATCCTACGAGCAGTACTTC.

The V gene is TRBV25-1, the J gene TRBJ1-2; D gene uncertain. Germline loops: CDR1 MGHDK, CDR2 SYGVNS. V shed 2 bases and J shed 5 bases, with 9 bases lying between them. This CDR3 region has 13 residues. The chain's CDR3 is CASSEGAVYGYTF. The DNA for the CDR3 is TGTGCCAGCAGTGAAGGCGCGGTTTATGGCTACACCTTC.

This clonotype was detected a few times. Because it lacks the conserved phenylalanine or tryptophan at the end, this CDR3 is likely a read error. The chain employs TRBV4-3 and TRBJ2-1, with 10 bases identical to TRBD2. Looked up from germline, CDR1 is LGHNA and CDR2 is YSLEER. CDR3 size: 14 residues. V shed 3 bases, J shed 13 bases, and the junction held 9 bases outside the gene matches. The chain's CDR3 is CASSQGLASDDQFL. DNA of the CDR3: TGCGCCAGCAGCCAGGGACTAGCGTCTGACGACCAGTTCCTC.

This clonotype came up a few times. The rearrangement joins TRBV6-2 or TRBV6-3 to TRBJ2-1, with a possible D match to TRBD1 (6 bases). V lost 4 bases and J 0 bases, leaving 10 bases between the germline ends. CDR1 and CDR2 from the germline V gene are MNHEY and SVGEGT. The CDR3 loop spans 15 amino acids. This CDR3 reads CASSSGAGSYNEQFF. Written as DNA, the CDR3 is TGTGCCAGCAGTTCAGGGGCCGGCTCCTACAATGAGCAGTTCTTC.

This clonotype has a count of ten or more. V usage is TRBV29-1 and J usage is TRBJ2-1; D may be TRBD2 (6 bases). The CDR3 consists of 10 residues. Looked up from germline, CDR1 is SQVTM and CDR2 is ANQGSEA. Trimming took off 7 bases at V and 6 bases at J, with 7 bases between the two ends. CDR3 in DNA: TGCAGCGCGACTAGCAATGAGCAGTTCTTC. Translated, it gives CSATSNEQFF.

CDR3 sequence: CASRPGTGLGDTQYF. The CDR3, as DNA: TGTGCCAGCAGACCGGGGACAGGGCTTGGAGATACGCAGTATTTT. This rearrangement joins TRBV28 to TRBJ2-3; 9 bases fit TRBD1. Germline lookup yields CDR1 MDHEN and CDR2 SYDVKM. The V and J ends lost 6 bases and 5 bases, in that order; junction bases with no gene match: 9. The CDR3 length is 15 residues.

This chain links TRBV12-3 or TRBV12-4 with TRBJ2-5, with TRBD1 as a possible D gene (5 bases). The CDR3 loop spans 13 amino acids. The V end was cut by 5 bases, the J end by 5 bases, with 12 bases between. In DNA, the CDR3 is TGTGCCAGCAGTCAAGATGGGGCGGAGACCCAGTACTTC. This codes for CASSQDGAETQYF.

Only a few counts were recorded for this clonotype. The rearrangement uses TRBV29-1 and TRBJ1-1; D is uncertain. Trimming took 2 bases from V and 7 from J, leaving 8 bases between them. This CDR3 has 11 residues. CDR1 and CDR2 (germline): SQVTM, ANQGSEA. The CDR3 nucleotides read TGCAGCGTTGAAACTGGTGTTGAAGCTTTCTTT. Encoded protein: CSVETGVEAFF.

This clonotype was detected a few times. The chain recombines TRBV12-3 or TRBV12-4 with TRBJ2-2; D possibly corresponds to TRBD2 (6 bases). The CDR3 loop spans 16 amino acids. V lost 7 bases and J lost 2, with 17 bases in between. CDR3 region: CASNLGLSKNTGELFF. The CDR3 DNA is TGTGCCAGCAATTTGGGACTCTCTAAAAACACCGGGGAGCTGTTTTTT.